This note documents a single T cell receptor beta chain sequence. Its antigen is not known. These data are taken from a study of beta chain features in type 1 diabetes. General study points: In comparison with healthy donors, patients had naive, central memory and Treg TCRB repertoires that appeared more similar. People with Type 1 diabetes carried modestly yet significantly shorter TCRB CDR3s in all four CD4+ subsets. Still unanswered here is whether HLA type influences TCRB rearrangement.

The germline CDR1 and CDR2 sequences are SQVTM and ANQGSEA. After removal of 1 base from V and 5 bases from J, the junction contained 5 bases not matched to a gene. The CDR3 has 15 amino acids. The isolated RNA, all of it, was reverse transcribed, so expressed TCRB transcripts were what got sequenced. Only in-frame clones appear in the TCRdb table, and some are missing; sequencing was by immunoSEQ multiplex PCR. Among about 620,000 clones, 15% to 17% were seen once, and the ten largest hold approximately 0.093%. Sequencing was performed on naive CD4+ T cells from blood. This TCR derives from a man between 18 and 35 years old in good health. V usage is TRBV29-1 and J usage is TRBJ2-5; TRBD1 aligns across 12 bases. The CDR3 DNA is TGCAGCGTTGAAGGGGGACAGGGGGCTAGGGAGACCCAGTACTTC. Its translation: CSVEGGQGARETQYF.